The rows below give T cell receptor beta chains drawn from one sample of a study of cytomegalovirus exposure and HLA in healthy donors. Some clones are missing from TCRdb's copy, which holds only in-frame ones; the method was immunoSEQ multiplex PCR. The table records nearly 110,000 clones, approximately 81% of them present only once. Material for sequencing was PBMCs. The receptors originated from a man aged 30 to 39 in good health and CMV-seronegative. CDR3s include the opening cysteine and the closing phenylalanine or tryptophan.

>TRBJ2-5|TRBV5-4
CASSPRGAGGPEETQYF
>TRBJ2-7|TRBV28
CATSQFPGYEQYF
>TRBJ2-7|TRBV5-1
CASSLADVAGDYEQYF
>TRBJ1-5|TRBV9
CASSVRGNQPQHF
>TRBJ1-4|TRBV5-4
CASSPTPQGSDEKLFF
>TRBJ2-2|TRBV2
CASRVFPSTGELFF
>TRBJ1-3|TRBV10-3
CAITGQGAGSGNTIYF
>TRBJ1-4|TRBV5-1
CATREGVATNEKLFF
>TRBJ1-1|TRBV7-9
CASSPRAGNTEAFF
>TRBJ1-6|TRBV6-5
CASRYRGNSPLHF
>TRBJ1-5|TRBV30
CAWSDIGQPQHF
>TRBJ2-7|TRBV27
CASSAGQHYEQYF
>TRBJ1-5|TRBV29-1
CSVLVPGGETQPQHF
>TRBJ1-2|TRBV6-1
CASSADRTNYGYTF
>TRBJ1-1|TRBV2
CASRADSPNTEAFF
>TRBJ2-5|TRBV6-5
CASSSSSGTPQETQYF
>TRBJ2-3|TRBV11-3
CASSLSGGTDTQYF
>NA|TRBV6-4
CASSVDRVGEQYF
>TRBJ1-3|TRBV4-1
CASRSPGSSSGNTIYF
>TRBJ1-1|TRBV5-1
CASSPLATYYTEAFF
>TRBJ1-1|TRBV5-4
CASSLTGVTEAFF
>TRBJ2-1|TRBV7-9
CASSLPSAYNEQFF
>TRBJ1-2|TRBV10-3
CAISAGGLGTF
>TRBJ2-7|TRBV27
CAPDRPYLDEQYF
>TRBJ2-5|TRBV29-1
CSTRTGGGRETQYF
>TRBJ2-1|TRBV7-3
CASSPGTSAANEQFF
>TRBJ2-7|TRBV11-3
CASSLGGTGAYEQYF
>TRBJ2-7|TRBV5-6
CASSPTTSGIGYEQYF
>TRBJ1-3|TRBV9
CASSVEGLGGNTIYF
>TRBJ2-5|TRBV6-5
CASRRSQTQYF
>TRBJ2-5|TRBV5-1
CASSLRLAGDPAETQYF
>TRBJ1-1|TRBV29-1
CSVVVREGTEAFF
>TRBJ1-5|TRBV27
CASSFSQGPEIF
>TRBJ2-2|TRBV25-1
CASSDHGQPGELFF
>TRBJ1-4|TRBV14
CATRRFLNEKLFF
>TRBJ1-1|TRBV7-2
CASSWQGYTEAFF
>TRBJ2-6|TRBV7-7
CASSPGTGSSGANVLTF
>TRBJ2-1|TRBV14
CASSLLAGDYNEQFF
>TRBJ1-5|TRBV28
CASRGGQGAVQPQHF
>TRBJ2-5|TRBV12-5
CASGLAQTGGWETQYF
>TRBJ2-2|TRBV7-9
CASSSTGRTTGELFF
>TRBJ2-7|TRBV4-2
CASSQELRSYEQYF
>TRBJ1-1|TRBV9
CASGPGANTEAFF
>TRBJ2-7|TRBV29-1
CSVEEGLAGGGEQYF
>TRBJ1-1|TRBV6-5
CASSQTAGGRTEAFF
>TRBJ2-7|TRBV18
CASSPLASVRPEQYF